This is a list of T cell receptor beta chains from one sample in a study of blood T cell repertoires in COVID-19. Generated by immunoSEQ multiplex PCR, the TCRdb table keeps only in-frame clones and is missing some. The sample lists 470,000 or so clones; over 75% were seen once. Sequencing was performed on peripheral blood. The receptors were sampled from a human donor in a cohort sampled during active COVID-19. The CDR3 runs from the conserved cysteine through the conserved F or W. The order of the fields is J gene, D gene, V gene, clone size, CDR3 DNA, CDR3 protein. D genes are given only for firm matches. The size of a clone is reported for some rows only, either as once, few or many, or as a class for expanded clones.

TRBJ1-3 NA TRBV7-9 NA TGTGCCAGCAGCTCAACAGGGTCTTTGGGAAACACCATATATTTT CASSSTGSLGNTIYF
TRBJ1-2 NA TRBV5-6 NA TGTGCCAGCAGCTCCGACAGTAACTATGGCTACACCTTC CASSSDSNYGYTF
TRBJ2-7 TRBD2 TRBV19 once TGTGCCAGTAGTACTGGGACTAGCGGGAGTTACGAGCAGTACTTC CASSTGTSGSYEQYF
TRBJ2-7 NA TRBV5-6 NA TGTGCCAGCAGCTACGACAGGATTTCCTACGAGCAGTACTTC CASSYDRISYEQYF
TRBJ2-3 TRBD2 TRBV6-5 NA TGTGCCAGCGACCAAGGACTAGCGGGTGTAGATACGCAGTATTTT CASDQGLAGVDTQYF
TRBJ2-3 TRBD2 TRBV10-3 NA TGTGCCATCAGTGAGTCTGGTCGGGCTAGCGGGAGTAGAGATACGCAGTATTTT CAISESGRASGSRDTQYF
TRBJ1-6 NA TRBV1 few TGCACCAGCAGCCAAGTAGTGGCAGGCCAGGCTTCACCCCTCCACTTT CTSSQVVAGQASPLHF
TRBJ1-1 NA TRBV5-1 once TGCGCCAGCAGCTTACAGGGTGGAAACACTGAAGCTTTCTTT CASSLQGGNTEAFF
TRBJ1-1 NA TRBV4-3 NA TGCGCCAGCAGCCAAACTGACACTGAAGCTTTCTTT CASSQTDTEAFF
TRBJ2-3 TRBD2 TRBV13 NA TGTGCCAGCAGCCTGACTAGCGGGAGGGTACGTGATACGCAGTATTTT CASSLTSGRVRDTQYF
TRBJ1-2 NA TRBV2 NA TGTGCCAGCAGTGGCGGACAGCGGTTTGGCTACACCTTC CASSGGQRFGYTF
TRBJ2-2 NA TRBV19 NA TGTGCCAGTAGTATAACCAGGGGCGACACCGGGGAGCTGTTTTTT CASSITRGDTGELFF
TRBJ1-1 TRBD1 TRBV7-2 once TGTGCCAGCAGCTCAAGGGCAGGGGGAGCGAACACTGAAGCTTTCTTT CASSSRAGGANTEAFF
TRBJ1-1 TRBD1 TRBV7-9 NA TGTGCCAGCAGCTCAATCACACAGGGGGCCGACACTGAAGCTTTCTTT CASSSITQGADTEAFF
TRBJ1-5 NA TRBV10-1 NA TGCGCCAGCAGTGAGTCCGGACAGCAGCCCCAGCATTTT CASSESGQQPQHF
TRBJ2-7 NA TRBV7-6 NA TGTGCCAGCACCTCCGGCTACGAGCAGTACTTC CASTSGYEQYF
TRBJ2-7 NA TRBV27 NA TGTGCCAGCAGTTCCCGGGACACCCTGTACGAGCAGTACTTC CASSSRDTLYEQYF
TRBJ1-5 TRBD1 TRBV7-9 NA TGTGCCAGCAGTTGGGGACAGGGAATAGATAGCAATCAGCCCCAGCATTTT CASSWGQGIDSNQPQHF
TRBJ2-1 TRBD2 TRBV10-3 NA TGTGCCATCAGACCGGGACTAGAAAATGAGCAGTTCTTC CAIRPGLENEQFF
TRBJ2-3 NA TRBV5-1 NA TGCGCCAGCAGCTTGGTGCAGAGCACAGATACGCAGTATTTT CASSLVQSTDTQYF
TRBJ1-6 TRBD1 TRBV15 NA TGTGCCACCAGCAGACCAGACAGGGCGGATAATTCACCCCTCCACTTT CATSRPDRADNSPLHF
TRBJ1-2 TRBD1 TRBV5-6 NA TGTGCCAGCAGCTCCCCGACAGGGGTGACCTATGGCTACACCTTC CASSSPTGVTYGYTF
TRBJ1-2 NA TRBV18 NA TGTGCCAGCTCACCTCTGAACAGGGACTATGGCTACACCTTC CASSPLNRDYGYTF
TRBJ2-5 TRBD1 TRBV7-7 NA TGTGCTAGCAGCCAGGACAGGGTGCACGAGACCCAGTACTTC CASSQDRVHETQYF
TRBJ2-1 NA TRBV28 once TGTGCCAGCAGTGCAGGGGGGCGGGAGCAGTTCTTC CASSAGGREQFF
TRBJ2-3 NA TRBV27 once TGTGCCAGCAGTTCACTCCTAGCAGGTGGCACAGATACGCAGTATTTT CASSSLLAGGTDTQYF
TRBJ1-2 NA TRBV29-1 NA TGCAGCGTTGCGGCAGGTTATGGAGGGAACTATGGCTACACCTTC CSVAAGYGGNYGYTF
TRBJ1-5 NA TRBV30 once TGTGCCTGGGATGTAGGGGGGGCTGGTCAGCCCCAGCATTTT CAWDVGGAGQPQHF
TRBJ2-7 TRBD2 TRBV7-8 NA TGTGCCAGCTTTGGGGGAGGGAATCTCCACGAGCAGTACTTC CASFGGGNLHEQYF
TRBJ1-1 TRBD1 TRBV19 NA TGTGCCAGTAGTATAGCTACAGGGGACACTGAAGCTTTCTTT CASSIATGDTEAFF
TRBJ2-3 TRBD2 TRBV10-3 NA TGTGCCATCAGTGAGTCTAAGCGGGGCGAAACAGATACGCAGTATTTT CAISESKRGETDTQYF
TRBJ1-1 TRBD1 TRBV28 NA TGTGCCAGCAGTCGGACAGGGGAAAAGAGCACTGAAGCTTTCTTT CASSRTGEKSTEAFF
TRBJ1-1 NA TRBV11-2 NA TGTGCCAGCAGCTTAGTTGGGCGGGGGGGAAACACTGAAGCTTTCTTT CASSLVGRGGNTEAFF
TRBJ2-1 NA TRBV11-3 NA TGTGCCAGCAGCCCCGGAGACAATGAGCAGTTCTTC CASSPGDNEQFF
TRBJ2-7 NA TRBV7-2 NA TGTGCCAGCAGCTTAAGCCTAGCTGGGGAGCAGTACTTC CASSLSLAGEQYF
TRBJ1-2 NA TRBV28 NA TGTGCCAGCAGTTTAATCCAGGAGGGCTCCAGGGGCTACACCTTC CASSLIQEGSRGYTF
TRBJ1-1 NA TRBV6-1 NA TGTGCCAGCAGTGATCCCAGAAGGGGATCTGAAGCTTTCTTT CASSDPRRGSEAFF
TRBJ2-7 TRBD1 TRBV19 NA TGTGCCAGTAGTATCGTACCGGGACAGGGTGACTACGAGCAGTACTTC CASSIVPGQGDYEQYF
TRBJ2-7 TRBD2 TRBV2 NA TGTGCCAGCAGTGGACGACTAGCGGAGGACTACGAGCAGTACTTC CASSGRLAEDYEQYF
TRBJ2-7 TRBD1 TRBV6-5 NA TGTGCCAGCAGTTACGGGGACAGCCGCTCCTACGAGCAGTACTTC CASSYGDSRSYEQYF
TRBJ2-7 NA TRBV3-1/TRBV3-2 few TGTGCCAGCAGCCCTTCCTCAGGGAACGAGCAGTACTTC CASSPSSGNEQYF
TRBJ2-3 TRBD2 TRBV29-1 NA TGCAGCGTTGTTATGGGACTAGGTAACACAGATACGCAGTATTTT CSVVMGLGNTDTQYF